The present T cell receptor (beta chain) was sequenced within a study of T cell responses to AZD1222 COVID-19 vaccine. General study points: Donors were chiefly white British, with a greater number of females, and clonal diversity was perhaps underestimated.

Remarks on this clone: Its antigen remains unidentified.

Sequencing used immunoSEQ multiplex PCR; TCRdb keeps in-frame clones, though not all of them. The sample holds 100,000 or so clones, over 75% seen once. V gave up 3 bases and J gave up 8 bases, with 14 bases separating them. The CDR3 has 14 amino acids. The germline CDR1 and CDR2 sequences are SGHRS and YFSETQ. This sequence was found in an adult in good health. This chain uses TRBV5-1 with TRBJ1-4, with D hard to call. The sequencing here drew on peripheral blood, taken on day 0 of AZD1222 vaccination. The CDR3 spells CASSSDPETEKLFF. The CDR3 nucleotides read TGCGCCAGCAGCTCCGACCCTGAGACGGAAAAACTGTTTTTT.